Below are 32 T cell receptor beta chains sequenced from a single sample in a study of naive and memory T cell subsets. An equimolar mix of two oligonucleotides served as the beta constant-region primer for TRBC1 and TRBC2. TCRdb analysed the UMI-ligation and nested PCR reads with MiXCR anew, one entry per CDR3 protein. The repertoire includes under 35,000 distinct CDR3 sequences, around 11% of them detected once, and approximately 17% sits in the top ten. The sample taken for sequencing was effector memory CD4+ T cells from blood. Subset here: effector memory, CD45RA- CD27-. The receptors were sampled from a human donor in good health.

This clonotype has at least ten counts. The chain employs TRBV28 and TRBJ2-3; D gene uncertain. Germline CDR1 is MDHEN and CDR2 is SYDVKM. V lost 5 bases to trimming and J lost 3 bases, with 15 bases between them. The CDR3 has 15 amino acids. CDR3 amino acids: CASSIQKGPTDTQYF. The CDR3, as DNA: TGTGCCAGCAGTATCCAAAAGGGTCCAACAGATACGCAGTATTTT.

Ten or more counts support this clonotype. The chain couples TRBV20-1 to TRBJ2-7; 9 positions match TRBD2. Per germline, CDR1 DFQATT and CDR2 SNEGSKA (reference sequence). With 4 bases clipped from V and 1 base from J, the junction kept 8 bases outside the gene matches. The CDR3 is 15 residues long. The CDR3 loop is CSAKETSGTSYEQYF. The CDR3 DNA sequence: TGCAGTGCTAAAGAGACTAGCGGAACATCCTACGAGCAGTACTTC.

This clonotype has ten or more counts. J is TRBJ1-1 and V is TRBV7-2; 7 bases fit TRBD1. V was clipped by 5 bases and J by 1 base; unmatched bases: 7. The CDR3 covers 15 residues. Looked up from germline, CDR1 is SGHTA and CDR2 is FQGNSA. The CDR3, as DNA: TGTGCCAGCAGCCCCCGACAGGGCCCGAACACTGAAGCTTTCTTT. This gives the protein CASSPRQGPNTEAFF.

The rearrangement uses TRBV18 and TRBJ1-2, with unresolved D. The V end was cut by 2 bases, the J end by 0 bases, with 10 bases between. Germline V gives CDR1 KGHSH, CDR2 LQKENI. This CDR3 has 15 amino acids. The chain's CDR3 is CASSPTGTANYGYTF. CDR3 DNA sequence: TGTGCCAGCTCACCAACCGGAACCGCTAACTATGGCTACACCTTC. Looking up the rest from reference TRBV18 and TRBJ1-2 gives the full variable domain: NAGVMQNPRHLVRRRGQEARLRCSPMKGHSHVYWYRQLPEEGLKFMVYLQKENIIDESGMPKERFSAEFPKEGPSILRIQQVVRGDSAAYFCASSPTGTANYGYTFGSGTRLTVV.

In this sample, this clonotype is medium-sized. The chain carries TRBV6-2 or TRBV6-3 and TRBJ1-6; 10 bases agree with TRBD1. The V gene end was trimmed by 6 bases and the J gene end by 9 bases; junction bases not matched to a gene: 14. The CDR3 extends over 17 amino acids. Per the germline V gene, CDR1 is MNHEY and CDR2 is SVGEGT. In DNA form, the CDR3 reads TGTGCCAGCAGCCGCTCCGGGACAGGGGTGCGAGGTTCACCCCTCCACTTT. Protein product: CASSRSGTGVRGSPLHF.

This clonotype was seen many times. V usage is TRBV11-3 and J usage is TRBJ2-7, with 12 bases matching TRBD1. CDR3 length: 16 amino acids. V gave up 6 bases and J gave up 1 base; unmatched junction bases: 7. In germline, CDR1 is SGHNT, CDR2 YENEEA. CDR3 DNA sequence: TGTGCCAGCAGGCCGGGACAGGGGGCCGGTTCCTACGAGCAGTACTTC. It specifies CASRPGQGAGSYEQYF.

This clonotype was counted ten times or more. The J gene is TRBJ2-7, the V gene TRBV12-3 or TRBV12-4; perhaps TRBD1 as D (5 bases). This CDR3 contains 13 residues. The V end was cut by 3 bases, the J end by 3 bases, with 9 bases between. For the CDR3, the DNA is TGTGCCAGCAGTTTCGGACAATACTACGAGCAGTACTTC. Protein product: CASSFGQYYEQYF.

This clonotype showed up many times. The chain carries TRBV12-3 or TRBV12-4 and TRBJ2-3; either TRBD1 or TRBD2 may supply D (5 bases each). Trimming took off 5 bases at V and 1 base at J, with 10 bases between the two ends. The CDR3 sequence is 14 residues long. The CDR3 coding sequence is TGTGCCAGCAGTCGGGACGGTGGCACAGATACGCAGTATTTT. This translates into CASSRDGGTDTQYF.

The chain carries TRBV4-3 and TRBJ2-1; 8 bases are a match to TRBD2. The V segment lost 4 bases and the J segment 7 bases; nucleotides outside the gene matches: 15. Germline CDR1 is LGHNA and CDR2 is YSLEER. The CDR3 is made up of 17 amino acids. The CDR3 protein is CASSRDPWAGGVNEQFF. The CDR3 DNA is TGCGCCAGCAGCCGAGATCCCTGGGCGGGAGGAGTGAATGAGCAGTTCTTC.

This clonotype is categorized as medium-sized. The chain links TRBV12-3 or TRBV12-4 to TRBJ2-3; weak D call: TRBD1 (6 bases). The CDR3 loop spans 13 amino acids. The ends were cut back, 2 bases at V and 8 bases at J, with 11 bases in the middle. The CDR3 DNA reads as TGTGCCAGCAGTTTAAACAGGGATGCTACGCAGTATTTT. Protein: CASSLNRDATQYF.

This clonotype was picked up many times. The J gene is TRBJ2-1, the V gene TRBV6-2 or TRBV6-3; D is ambiguous. Trimming took off 8 bases at V and 4 bases at J, with 9 bases between the two ends. This CDR3 has 12 amino acids. Per the germline V gene, CDR1 is MNHEY and CDR2 is SVGEGT. The CDR3 DNA is TGTGCCAGCTCCCCTGTTTACAATGAGCAGTTCTTC. It encodes CASSPVYNEQFF.

In its sample, this clonotype was seen a few times. The V gene is TRBV3-1, the J gene TRBJ2-1; a weak D match, TRBD2 (5 bases). V was pared by 4 bases and J by 0 bases, with 16 bases between. The CDR3 spans 17 residues. CDR1 and CDR2 (germline): LGHDT, YNNKEL (reference sequence). CDR3 residues: CASSPPVATRSYNEQFF. CDR3 sequence (DNA): TGTGCCAGCAGCCCACCGGTAGCGACGCGCTCCTACAATGAGCAGTTCTTC.

The V gene is TRBV27, the J gene TRBJ1-1; no reliable D call. Germline lookup yields CDR1 MNHEY and CDR2 SMNVEV (reference sequence). V lost 6 bases and J lost 7, with 12 bases in between. This CDR3 region has 12 residues. CDR3 loop: CASRPQVGEAFF. The CDR3 region has the DNA TGTGCCAGCAGACCACAAGTTGGTGAAGCTTTCTTT.

This clonotype was counted only a few times. The rearrangement joins TRBV19 to TRBJ2-3, with 7 bases aligning to TRBD2. Germline V gene lookup returns CDR1 LNHDA and CDR2 SQIVND (reference sequence). This CDR3 region has 15 residues. V shed 6 bases and J 6 bases; nucleotides not matched to a gene: 12. The CDR3 reads CASRRRAYGGDTQYF. CDR3 sequence (DNA): TGTGCCAGTAGGCGCAGGGCCTACGGGGGGGATACGCAGTATTTT.

In this sample, this clonotype turned up a few times. V usage is TRBV20-1 and J usage is TRBJ2-1, with 13 positions matching TRBD2. V dropped 5 bases and J dropped 6; count of bases not matched to a gene: 7. Germline-derived CDR1 and CDR2 are DFQATT and SNEGSKA (reference sequence). The CDR3 contains 15 residues. The DNA of the CDR3 is TGCAGTGCTCTCCGACTAGCGGGAGGCCCCAATGAGCAGTTCTTC. Translating it yields CSALRLAGGPNEQFF.

This clonotype showed up just once. A read error is possible here, since a much larger clone lies one base away. This chain links TRBV4-1 with TRBJ2-1; possibly TRBD1 for D (5 bases). This CDR3 has 16 amino acids. Looked up from germline, CDR1 is MGHRA and CDR2 is YSYEKL. CDR3 amino acids: CVSSQNWGRTYNEQFF. CDR3 bases: TGCGTCAGCAGCCAAAATTGGGGCAGGACATACAATGAGCAGTTCTTC.

This clonotype was seen a handful of times. V and J are TRBV4-1 and TRBJ1-3, with D maybe TRBD1 (5 bases). This CDR3 is 14 amino acids long. From germline, CDR1 is MGHRA and CDR2 YSYEKL. V was shortened by 2 bases and J by 4 bases, with 9 bases between the two germline ends. The CDR3 spells CASSQQQEGNTIYF. CDR3 in DNA: TGCGCCAGCAGCCAACAACAGGAGGGAAACACCATATATTTT.

This clonotype turned up a few times. The rearrangement uses TRBV10-3 and TRBJ2-3, with D perhaps TRBD2 (5 bases). The CDR3 consists of 17 residues. The ends were cut back, 4 bases at V and 2 bases at J, with 19 bases in the middle. Germline CDR1 reads ENHRY; CDR2 reads SYGVKD. The CDR3 protein is CAISGRGSTLDTDTQYF. Here the CDR3 DNA reads TGTGCCATCAGTGGACGGGGATCTACCTTGGACACAGATACGCAGTATTTT.

This clonotype was counted at least ten times. The gene calls are TRBV2 and TRBJ2-7; TRBD1 aligns across 7 bases. With V trimmed by 6 bases and J by 2 bases, 4 bases remained unmatched. This CDR3 is 13 amino acids long. Germline CDR1 and CDR2: SNHLY and FYNNEI. The CDR3 DNA follows: TGTGCCAGCAGGCCAGGGGGTACCTACGAGCAGTACTTC. This gives the protein CASRPGGTYEQYF.

This clonotype has ten or more counts. This CDR3 is CSVRDNHNQPQHF. CDR3 DNA: TGCAGCGTCCGGGACAACCACAATCAGCCCCAGCATTTT. This chain connects TRBV29-1 to TRBJ1-5; D might be TRBD1 (6 bases). V shed 6 bases and J shed 3 bases, with 12 bases lying between them. The germline gives CDR1 SQVTM, CDR2 ANQGSEA. The CDR3 is made up of 13 amino acids.

This clonotype was observed a handful of times. The V gene is TRBV10-3, the J gene TRBJ2-1; 7 positions match TRBD2. Trimming removed 6 bases from V and 1 base from J; junction bases left unmatched: 6. The CDR3 has 15 amino acids. The germline V gene has CDR1 ENHRY and CDR2 SYGVKD. The CDR3 here is CAISQSGKSYNEQFF. CDR3 in DNA: TGTGCCATCAGCCAGAGCGGGAAGTCCTACAATGAGCAGTTCTTC.

Ten or more counts support this clonotype. This rearrangement joins TRBV6-2 or TRBV6-3 to TRBJ1-2; 8 bases line up with TRBD1. The germline V gene encodes CDR1 MNHEY and CDR2 SVGEGT. Trimming removed 6 bases from V and 4 bases from J; junction bases left unmatched: 13. There are 16 residues in the CDR3. CDR3 DNA sequence: TGTGCCAGCAGGCGGACAGGGACAACGACTAGCTATGGCTACACCTTC. It yields the protein CASRRTGTTTSYGYTF.

This clonotype has ten or more counts. The chain carries TRBV20-1 and TRBJ2-5; 13 bases line up with TRBD2. The V gene's germline CDR1 is DFQATT and CDR2 SNEGSKA (reference sequence). The CDR3 covers 18 residues. With 6 bases clipped from V and 4 bases from J, the junction kept 17 bases outside the gene matches. CDR3 region: CSAPPTLGLAGVGETQYF. For the CDR3, the DNA is TGCAGTGCCCCTCCGACCCTTGGACTAGCGGGAGTTGGAGAGACCCAGTACTTC.

This clonotype has at least ten counts. This chain joins TRBV10-3 and TRBJ2-1; D gene uncertain. Germline CDR1 is ENHRY and CDR2 is SYGVKD. V gave up 8 bases and J gave up 0 bases, with 14 bases separating them. This CDR3 contains 15 residues. CDR3 region: CAIGRPEGSYNEQFF. CDR3 bases: TGTGCCATCGGTCGGCCAGAAGGCTCCTACAATGAGCAGTTCTTC.

V usage is TRBV12-3 or TRBV12-4 and J usage is TRBJ2-7, with D possibly matching TRBD2 (5 bases). V was shortened by 5 bases and J by 6 bases, with 14 bases between the two germline ends. The CDR3 is made up of 13 amino acids. For the CDR3, the DNA is TGTGCCAGCAGTCGGACGGGAATCGGCGAGCAGTACTTC. As protein: CASSRTGIGEQYF.

V and J are TRBV6-2 or TRBV6-3 and TRBJ1-1, with 7 bases matching TRBD1. The CDR3 totals 15 residues. Germline values: CDR1 MNHEY, CDR2 SVGEGT. The V gene end was trimmed by 6 bases and the J gene end by 4 bases; junction bases not matched to a gene: 11. The CDR3 protein is CASSDRQGVVTEAFF. CDR3 nucleotides: TGTGCCAGCAGCGACCGACAGGGCGTTGTCACTGAAGCTTTCTTT.

V and J are TRBV19 and TRBJ2-4, with TRBD1 identical over 7 bases. The CDR3 runs to 17 residues. V was clipped by 5 bases and J by 0 bases; unmatched bases: 10. Germline V CDR1 and CDR2: LNHDA, SQIVND (reference sequence). The DNA of the CDR3 is TGTGCCAGTAGTCCCCTCGGGACAGCTCTAGCCAAAAACATTCAGTACTTC. Encoded protein: CASSPLGTALAKNIQYF. Based on the CDR3 plus reference TRBV19 and TRBJ2-4, the full variable domain is DGGITQSPKYLFRKEGQNVTLSCEQNLNHDAMYWYRQDPGQGLRLIYYSQIVNDFQKGDIAEGYSVSREKKESFPLTVTSAQKNPTAFYLCASSPLGTALAKNIQYFGAGTRLSVL.

V is TRBV7-8 and J is TRBJ2-1; D gene ambiguous. Trimming shortened V by 5 bases and J by 6 bases, and 14 bases separated the two germline ends. From germline, CDR1 is SGHVS and CDR2 FQNEAQ. This CDR3 has 14 residues. For the CDR3, the DNA is TGTGCCAGCAGCCGGGCGGTTCAGGTCAATGAGCAGTTCTTC. Protein product: CASSRAVQVNEQFF.

The chain joins TRBV6-5 to TRBJ2-1, with 7 bases aligning to TRBD2. The V segment lost 5 bases and the J segment 3 bases; nucleotides outside the gene matches: 10. Germline CDR1 MNHEY, CDR2 SVGAGI. The CDR3 is made up of 16 amino acids. The CDR3 loop is CASSQERGPFYNEQFF. Written as DNA, the CDR3 is TGTGCCAGCAGTCAAGAGCGGGGACCCTTCTACAATGAGCAGTTCTTC.

Within the sample, this clonotype is medium-sized. The chain recombines TRBV12-3 or TRBV12-4 with TRBJ2-7; unclear D gene. This CDR3 contains 13 residues. Trimming took 3 bases from V and 2 from J, leaving 8 bases between them. CDR3 region: CASSFGLPYEQYF. The DNA of the CDR3 is TGTGCCAGCAGTTTCGGCTTACCCTACGAGCAGTACTTC.

In this sample, this clonotype is medium-sized (0.01 to 0.1%). J is TRBJ2-3 and V is TRBV4-2; 10 nucleotides match TRBD1. The V gene end was trimmed by 5 bases and the J gene end by 4 bases; junction bases not matched to a gene: 6. The CDR3 runs to 15 residues. Germline CDR1 is LGHNA and CDR2 is YNFKEQ. The CDR3 DNA reads as TGTGCCAGCAGCTTTGGACAGGGGGATTCAGATACGCAGTATTTT. Translation gives CASSFGQGDSDTQYF.

This rearrangement joins TRBV14 to TRBJ1-1, with D hard to call. V was shortened by 5 bases and J by 8 bases, with 9 bases between the two germline ends. The CDR3 contains 11 residues. Germline-derived CDR1 and CDR2 are SGHDN and FVKESK. CDR3 in DNA: TGTGCCAGCAGCTCAAGGCTGGAAGCTTTCTTT. Translated, it gives CASSSRLEAFF. The full variable domain, its missing parts supplied by reference TRBV14 and TRBJ1-1, is EAGVTQFPSHSVIEKGQTVTLRCDPISGHDNLYWYRRVMGKEIKFLLHFVKESKQDESGMPNNRFLAERTGGTYSTLKVQPAELEDSGVYFCASSSRLEAFFGQGTRLTVV.